This TCR beta chain was found in a study of CD8 T cells in Susac syndrome. This clonotype was recorded once. The CDR3 consists of 12 residues. The ends were cut back, 6 bases at V and 1 base at J, with 10 bases in the middle. Germline V gene data show CDR1 as SQVTM and CDR2 as ANQGSEA. Reverse transcription used about 0.45 to 1 ug RNA and random hexamers. Coverage of TCR beta CDR3 amplification by immunoSEQ multiplex PCR extended to 54 Vbeta and 13 Jbeta. MiXCR, run by TCRdb on the immunoSEQ multiplex PCR reads, gives a single entry per CDR3 protein. The data contain over 150,000 distinct CDR3 sequences, roughly 96% of them seen just once; the ten biggest clones take up roughly 0.088%.

Sequencing was done on a sample of CD4+ T cells from PBMCs. This clonotype originated in a human donor with multiple sclerosis. The chain is built from TRBV29-1 and TRBJ2-7; weak D call: TRBD1 (5 bases). The chain's CDR3 is CSVTQDSYEQYF. CDR3 nucleotides: TGCAGCGTCACACAGGATTCCTACGAGCAGTACTTC.